These T cell receptor beta chains were read from a single sample in a study of breast tumors, draining lymph nodes, adjacent tissues. TCRdb re-derived calls from the multiplex PCR reads in MiXCR, one entry per CDR3 protein. The sample records about 200,000 distinct CDR3 sequences, around a third being singletons. Sequencing was performed on axillary lymph node tissue. These receptors were obtained from a female donor with breast cancer. Some clones in this sample may be carry-over from other donors' samples. Each CDR3 is given with its conserved first and last residue.

V gene	J gene	CDR3 length	CDR3 protein
TRBV5-6	TRBJ2-5	14	CASSSSPGGETQYF
TRBV28	TRBJ1-3	14	CASTLRASGNTIYF
TRBV20-1	TRBJ1-1	13	CSARSAWDTEAFF
TRBV3-1	TRBJ2-7	16	CASSQGTSGWRYEQYF
TRBV19	TRBJ2-3	15	CASRRGTFSTDTQYF
TRBV20-1	TRBJ2-1	15	CSARDADSSYNEQFF
TRBV7-8	TRBJ2-5	16	CASSREGAQPKETQYF
TRBV4-1	TRBJ1-1	13	CASSQGMNTEAFF
TRBV6-2/TRBV6-3	TRBJ2-1	13	CASSHPPVYEQFF
TRBV4-1	TRBJ2-3	15	CASSRLATSTDTQYF
TRBV30	TRBJ2-5	17	CAWSGGVGGRFVETQYF
TRBV7-2	TRBJ2-1	14	CASSLAQGRNEQFF
TRBV5-5	TRBJ2-7	12	CASSLQGHEQYF
TRBV10-1	TRBJ2-1	14	CASSDQGSVDEQFF
TRBV3-1	TRBJ1-3	15	CASSQTAGSGNTIYF
TRBV7-7	TRBJ2-5	15	CASSLGLSELETQYF
TRBV10-2	TRBJ2-2	16	CAYAAGELANTGELFF
TRBV6-1	TRBJ2-7	15	CASSELAGRSYEQYF
TRBV20-1	TRBJ2-1	14	CSAKGAGGLNEQFF
TRBV19	TRBJ1-3	17	CASSIGVRLSSGNTIYF